A selection of T cell receptor beta chains follows, all from one sample in a study of T cell responses to AZD1222 COVID-19 vaccine. The repertoire was sequenced with immunoSEQ multiplex PCR; TCRdb's copy has only in-frame clones and lacks some. This table holds some 170,000 clones, roughly 90% found once. The input for sequencing was peripheral blood, taken 28 days after the second AZD1222 dose. These receptor sequences come from an adult who received the AZD1222 COVID-19 vaccine. Both conserved end residues are part of each CDR3. D genes are given only for firm matches. Size tells how often a clone was seen (once, few, many) or the class of an expanded clone, and some rows leave it out.

CDR3 length: 13
V gene: TRBV29-1
D gene: TRBD1
clone size: NA
J gene: TRBJ2-2
CDR3 protein: CSGQGANTGELFF
CDR3 DNA: TGCAGCGGACAGGGGGCGAACACCGGGGAGCTGTTTTTT

CDR3 length: 16
V gene: TRBV7-9
D gene: TRBD1
clone size: NA
J gene: TRBJ1-6
CDR3 protein: CASSSIGAGGRSPLHF
CDR3 DNA: TGTGCCAGCAGCTCAATCGGGGCAGGGGGCAGGTCACCCCTCCACTTT

CDR3 length: 14
V gene: TRBV5-1
D gene: NA
clone size: NA
J gene: TRBJ2-5
CDR3 protein: CASSTGGAGETQYF
CDR3 DNA: TGCGCCAGCAGCACAGGGGGGGCTGGAGAGACCCAGTACTTC

CDR3 length: 13
V gene: TRBV27
D gene: NA
clone size: NA
J gene: TRBJ2-5
CDR3 protein: CASSEGPQETQYF
CDR3 DNA: TGTGCCAGCAGTGAGGGGCCTCAAGAGACCCAGTACTTC

CDR3 length: 15
V gene: TRBV10-2
D gene: NA
clone size: NA
J gene: TRBJ1-5
CDR3 protein: CASSDTGIANQPQHF
CDR3 DNA: TGCGCCAGCAGTGATACAGGGATAGCTAATCAGCCCCAGCATTTT

CDR3 length: 14
V gene: TRBV7-2
D gene: TRBD1
clone size: NA
J gene: TRBJ1-2
CDR3 protein: CASSLADRVGGYTF
CDR3 DNA: TGTGCCAGCAGCTTGGCCGACAGGGTGGGTGGCTACACCTTC

CDR3 length: 15
V gene: TRBV29-1
D gene: TRBD1
clone size: NA
J gene: TRBJ1-2
CDR3 protein: CSADSPGQDAYGYTF
CDR3 DNA: TGCAGCGCCGACTCACCGGGACAGGACGCTTATGGCTACACCTTC

CDR3 length: 15
V gene: TRBV15
D gene: NA
clone size: NA
J gene: TRBJ2-1
CDR3 protein: CATRAGGGSYNEQFF
CDR3 DNA: TGTGCCACTAGAGCGGGTGGGGGATCCTACAATGAGCAGTTCTTC

CDR3 length: 16
V gene: TRBV6-5
D gene: NA
clone size: once
J gene: TRBJ1-6
CDR3 protein: CASSYTMGPSGSPLHF
CDR3 DNA: TGTGCCAGCAGTTACACTATGGGACCGTCAGGTTCACCCCTCCACTTT

CDR3 length: 13
V gene: TRBV7-2
D gene: NA
clone size: few
J gene: TRBJ2-3
CDR3 protein: CASSSRGGDTQYF
CDR3 DNA: TGTGCCAGCAGCTCGAGGGGGGGAGATACGCAGTATTTT

CDR3 length: 14
V gene: TRBV19
D gene: NA
clone size: NA
J gene: TRBJ1-2
CDR3 protein: CASSEKGGVYGYTF
CDR3 DNA: TGTGCCAGTAGTGAGAAGGGGGGAGTCTATGGCTACACCTTC

CDR3 length: 14
V gene: TRBV6-5
D gene: NA
clone size: NA
J gene: TRBJ1-1
CDR3 protein: CASSRGGSRNEAFF
CDR3 DNA: TGTGCCAGCAGTAGGGGGGGGTCCCGCAATGAAGCTTTCTTT

CDR3 length: 16
V gene: TRBV5-1
D gene: TRBD1
clone size: NA
J gene: TRBJ1-1
CDR3 protein: CASSPGTGGMNTEAFF
CDR3 DNA: TGCGCCAGCAGCCCCGGGACAGGGGGCATGAACACTGAAGCTTTCTTT

CDR3 length: 16
V gene: TRBV5-1
D gene: TRBD2
clone size: once
J gene: TRBJ2-2
CDR3 protein: CASSLTSGGYTGELFF
CDR3 DNA: TGCGCCAGCAGCTTGACTAGCGGGGGGTACACCGGGGAGCTGTTTTTT

CDR3 length: 15
V gene: TRBV11-2
D gene: TRBD2
clone size: NA
J gene: TRBJ2-5
CDR3 protein: CASSMSGGPGETQYF
CDR3 DNA: TGTGCCAGCAGCATGAGCGGGGGGCCAGGGGAGACCCAGTACTTC

CDR3 length: 12
V gene: TRBV12-3/TRBV12-4
D gene: NA
clone size: few
J gene: TRBJ2-7
CDR3 protein: CASSRRGGEEYF
CDR3 DNA: TGTGCCAGCAGCCGCCGAGGGGGGGAAGAGTACTTC

CDR3 length: 16
V gene: TRBV2
D gene: TRBD2
clone size: NA
J gene: TRBJ2-3
CDR3 protein: CASRAPGLAVTDTQYF
CDR3 DNA: TGTGCCAGCAGAGCCCCGGGTCTAGCGGTCACAGATACGCAGTATTTT

CDR3 length: 16
V gene: TRBV7-2
D gene: NA
clone size: NA
J gene: TRBJ1-3
CDR3 protein: CASSPGRRTSGNTIYF
CDR3 DNA: TGTGCCAGCAGCCCAGGACGACGCACCTCTGGAAACACCATATATTTT

CDR3 length: 17
V gene: TRBV19
D gene: NA
clone size: NA
J gene: TRBJ1-5
CDR3 protein: CASSSLRSLDGNQPQHF
CDR3 DNA: TGTGCCAGTAGTAGCCTAAGGTCTCTGGATGGCAATCAGCCCCAGCATTTT

CDR3 length: 17
V gene: TRBV3-1/TRBV3-2
D gene: NA
clone size: NA
J gene: TRBJ1-3
CDR3 protein: CASSQVQSTGYRNTIYF
CDR3 DNA: TGTGCCAGCAGCCAAGTCCAAAGCACAGGGTACCGAAACACCATATATTTT

CDR3 length: 15
V gene: TRBV2
D gene: NA
clone size: NA
J gene: TRBJ2-1
CDR3 protein: CASSLLGHQYNEQFF
CDR3 DNA: TGTGCCAGCAGCCTCTTGGGACACCAATACAATGAGCAGTTCTTC

CDR3 length: 15
V gene: TRBV11-2
D gene: NA
clone size: NA
J gene: TRBJ1-1
CDR3 protein: CASSLEVRLNTEAFF
CDR3 DNA: TGTGCCAGCAGCTTAGAAGTCAGGTTGAACACTGAAGCTTTCTTT

CDR3 length: 19
V gene: TRBV27
D gene: NA
clone size: NA
J gene: TRBJ1-2
CDR3 protein: CASSLKGAQAGRANYGYTF
CDR3 DNA: TGTGCCAGCAGTTTAAAAGGGGCACAGGCCGGACGAGCTAACTATGGCTACACCTTC

CDR3 length: 15
V gene: TRBV9
D gene: NA
clone size: NA
J gene: TRBJ2-3
CDR3 protein: CASSVESAGTDTQYF
CDR3 DNA: TGTGCCAGCAGCGTAGAGTCGGCTGGCACAGATACGCAGTATTTT

CDR3 length: 15
V gene: TRBV30
D gene: TRBD2
clone size: NA
J gene: TRBJ2-3
CDR3 protein: CAWERASGGPATQYF
CDR3 DNA: TGTGCCTGGGAAAGGGCTAGCGGGGGCCCCGCTACGCAGTATTTT

CDR3 length: 17
V gene: TRBV4-2
D gene: TRBD2
clone size: NA
J gene: TRBJ2-5
CDR3 protein: CASSQAQAGGPFETQYF
CDR3 DNA: TGTGCCAGCAGCCAAGCCCAAGCGGGGGGGCCATTCGAGACCCAGTACTTC

CDR3 length: 15
V gene: TRBV5-1
D gene: NA
clone size: NA
J gene: TRBJ1-6
CDR3 protein: CASSLVGSYNSPLHF
CDR3 DNA: TGCGCCAGCAGCTTAGTGGGGTCCTATAATTCACCCCTCCACTTT

CDR3 length: 20
V gene: TRBV10-1
D gene: TRBD2
clone size: NA
J gene: TRBJ2-2
CDR3 protein: CASSELGLAGGPANTGELFF
CDR3 DNA: TGCGCCAGCAGTGAGTTGGGACTAGCGGGAGGGCCAGCGAACACCGGGGAGCTGTTTTTT

CDR3 length: 16
V gene: TRBV5-8
D gene: NA
clone size: NA
J gene: TRBJ2-4
CDR3 protein: CASTGLKGTAKNIQYF
CDR3 DNA: TGTGCCAGCACCGGTCTAAAGGGAACAGCCAAAAACATTCAGTACTTC

CDR3 length: 15
V gene: TRBV5-1
D gene: TRBD2
clone size: once
J gene: TRBJ2-7
CDR3 protein: CASSPQAGGPYEQYF
CDR3 DNA: TGCGCCAGCAGCCCCCAGGCGGGGGGCCCATACGAGCAGTACTTC

CDR3 length: 15
V gene: TRBV5-5
D gene: NA
clone size: NA
J gene: TRBJ1-1
CDR3 protein: CASSLVGRMNTEAFF
CDR3 DNA: TGTGCCAGCAGCTTGGTTGGCCGAATGAACACTGAAGCTTTCTTT

CDR3 length: 11
V gene: TRBV18
D gene: NA
clone size: NA
J gene: TRBJ1-2
CDR3 protein: CASSPGYGYTF
CDR3 DNA: TGTGCCAGCTCACCAGGGTATGGCTACACCTTC

CDR3 length: 17
V gene: TRBV9
D gene: NA
clone size: NA
J gene: TRBJ2-5
CDR3 protein: CASSVGAPLTADAAQYF
CDR3 DNA: TGTGCCAGCAGCGTAGGGGCCCCTTTGACTGCCGACGCGGCCCAGTACTTC

CDR3 length: 14
V gene: TRBV30
D gene: NA
clone size: NA
J gene: TRBJ2-2
CDR3 protein: CARRRERDTGELFF
CDR3 DNA: TGTGCCCGGAGGAGGGAGAGGGACACCGGGGAGCTGTTTTTT

CDR3 length: 15
V gene: TRBV5-1
D gene: TRBD1
clone size: once
J gene: TRBJ2-3
CDR3 protein: CASSLGGGSTDTQYF
CDR3 DNA: TGCGCCAGCAGCTTGGGAGGGGGCAGCACAGATACGCAGTATTTT

CDR3 length: 15
V gene: TRBV18
D gene: NA
clone size: NA
J gene: TRBJ1-1
CDR3 protein: CASSPPQNMNTEAFF
CDR3 DNA: TGTGCCAGCTCACCACCTCAGAATATGAACACTGAAGCTTTCTTT

CDR3 length: 15
V gene: TRBV6-5
D gene: NA
clone size: NA
J gene: TRBJ1-2
CDR3 protein: CASSYSSRGNYGYTF
CDR3 DNA: TGTGCCAGCAGTTACTCCAGCAGGGGAAACTATGGCTACACCTTC

CDR3 length: 14
V gene: TRBV9
D gene: NA
clone size: NA
J gene: TRBJ1-4
CDR3 protein: CASSVGQLNEKLFF
CDR3 DNA: TGTGCCAGCAGCGTCGGACAGCTAAATGAAAAACTGTTTTTT

CDR3 length: 15
V gene: TRBV24-1
D gene: TRBD2
clone size: once
J gene: TRBJ2-1
CDR3 protein: CATSLGTSGYNEQFF
CDR3 DNA: TGTGCCACCAGTCTCGGGACTAGCGGTTACAATGAGCAGTTCTTC

CDR3 length: 14
V gene: TRBV20-1
D gene: NA
clone size: NA
J gene: TRBJ1-1
CDR3 protein: CSASQFRVNTEAFF
CDR3 DNA: TGCAGTGCTAGTCAATTCAGGGTCAACACTGAAGCTTTCTTT

CDR3 length: 14
V gene: TRBV27
D gene: NA
clone size: once
J gene: TRBJ2-7
CDR3 protein: CASSLDRDSYEQYF
CDR3 DNA: TGTGCCAGCAGTTTGGACCGGGACTCCTACGAGCAGTACTTC